The 8 T cell receptor beta chains reported below all come from one sample, sequenced in a study of Tregs in tolerant kidney transplant recipients (dated by TCRdb to between 2017 and 2020). The sample's time point label is to be understood as: blood sample drawn before combined kidney and bone marrow transplant. Library preparation was by the immunoSEQ multiplex PCR assay. What TCRdb holds here is the immuneACCESS table cut down to in-frame rearrangements. Part of the clones is not present; checked against another copy, under half of the missing clones reflect an unresolved V gene, and the others are unexplained. Within this sample are about 110,000 clones, with around 90% of them counted one time only. Approximately 0.35% of the sample is in the top ten clones. The input for sequencing was CD4+ T cells from blood, taken before the transplant. The receptor source for this set is a human donor who received a combined kidney and bone marrow transplant.

The chain is built from TRBV14 and TRBJ2-1; D perhaps matches TRBD2 (5 bases). V lost 8 bases and J 2 bases, leaving 13 bases between the germline ends. Germline V gene data show CDR1 as SGHDN and CDR2 as FVKESK. This CDR3 region has 14 residues. CDR3 in DNA: TGTGCCAGCGGGAGAGGTCCTACCTACAATGAGCAGTTCTTC. It translates to CASGRGPTYNEQFF.

This rearrangement joins TRBV7-2 to TRBJ1-5, with D unclear. The V gene lost 1 base and the J gene lost 8 bases, with 15 bases spanning the gap. Germline V CDR1 and CDR2: SGHTA, FQGNSA. The CDR3 totals 15 residues. CDR3 bases: TGTGCCAGCAGCTTAGAACCTCCCCGCGCAAAGCCCCAGCATTTT. Protein: CASSLEPPRAKPQHF.

The J gene is TRBJ2-7, the V gene TRBV2; D is perhaps TRBD1 (6 bases). The CDR3 loop spans 16 amino acids. Between the trimmed V and J ends, which lost 6 bases and 0 bases, there was a span of 18 bases. The germline V gene encodes CDR1 SNHLY and CDR2 FYNNEI. CDR3 in DNA: TGTGCCAGCAGGGCCGACAGGCTCCTAATCTCCTACGAGCAGTACTTC. It yields the protein CASRADRLLISYEQYF. The variable domain in full, with the rest retrieved from reference TRBV2 and TRBJ2-7, is EPEVTQTPSHQVTQMGQEVILRCVPISNHLYFYWYRQILGQKVEFLVSFYNNEISEKSEIFDDQFSVERPDGSNFTLKIRSTKLEDSAMYFCASRADRLLISYEQYFGPGTRLTVT.

V is TRBV5-4 and J is TRBJ2-2; 8 nucleotides agree with TRBD1. With V trimmed by 0 bases and J by 8 bases, 12 bases remained unmatched. Germline V gene sequence: CDR1 SGHNT, CDR2 YYREEE (reference sequence). This CDR3 contains 17 residues. The CDR3 protein is CASSLGQGAYNAGELFF. DNA of the CDR3: TGTGCCAGCAGCTTGGGGCAGGGGGCCTATAATGCGGGGGAGCTGTTTTTT.

The rearrangement links TRBV6-5 to TRBJ2-3, with D unclear. In germline, CDR1 is MNHEY, CDR2 SVGAGI. CDR3 length equals 13 residues. V lost 7 bases, J lost 3 bases, and 11 bases lay in between. CDR3 region: CASIAPATDTQYF. In nucleotides, the CDR3 is TGTGCCAGCATAGCCCCAGCGACAGATACGCAGTATTTT.

The rearrangement uses TRBV4-1 and TRBJ1-2; D is unclear. Germline CDR1 and CDR2: MGHRA and YSYEKL. V lost 0 bases and J lost 0, with 14 bases in between. The CDR3 spans 17 residues. The CDR3: CASSQEGPSKANYGYTF. CDR3 coding DNA: TGCGCCAGCAGCCAAGAGGGCCCCTCGAAGGCTAACTATGGCTACACCTTC.

The chain joins TRBV7-2 to TRBJ1-4; TRBD1 agrees at 9 bases. Unmatched junction bases numbered 3, after V lost 5 bases and J lost 8 bases. The germline V gene encodes CDR1 SGHTA and CDR2 FQGNSA. The CDR3 is 13 amino acids. Here the CDR3 reads CASSPGTGEKLFF. DNA for the CDR3: TGTGCCAGCAGCCCCGGGACAGGGGAAAAACTGTTTTTT.

The V call is TRBV5-4, the J call TRBJ1-2; TRBD1 aligns across 7 bases. CDR3 length equals 14 residues. V shed 4 bases and J 5 bases; nucleotides not matched to a gene: 8. CDR1 and CDR2 from the germline V gene are SGHNT and YYREEE (reference sequence). The CDR3 region is CASSPQGGRYGYTF. The CDR3, as DNA: TGTGCCAGCAGCCCCCAGGGGGGTCGGTATGGCTACACCTTC.